This T cell receptor (beta chain) originates from a study of blood T cell repertoires in COVID-19. This CDR3 is 13 amino acids long. Germline V gene lookup returns CDR1 ENHRY and CDR2 SYGVKD. With 9 bases clipped from V and 4 bases from J, the junction kept 7 bases outside the gene matches. TCRdb's copy holds only in-frame clones and misses some; the assay was immunoSEQ multiplex PCR. The repertoire holds about 150,000 clones, approximately 87% seen once, with 44% in the top ten. The TCR comes from a human donor in a cohort sampled during active COVID-19. V gene TRBV10-3 combines with J gene TRBJ1-2; 8 bases fit TRBD1. Input material: peripheral blood. The CDR3 nucleotides read TGTGCCATAAGGGACAGGCGACTCTATGGCTACACCTTC. Translation gives CAIRDRRLYGYTF.